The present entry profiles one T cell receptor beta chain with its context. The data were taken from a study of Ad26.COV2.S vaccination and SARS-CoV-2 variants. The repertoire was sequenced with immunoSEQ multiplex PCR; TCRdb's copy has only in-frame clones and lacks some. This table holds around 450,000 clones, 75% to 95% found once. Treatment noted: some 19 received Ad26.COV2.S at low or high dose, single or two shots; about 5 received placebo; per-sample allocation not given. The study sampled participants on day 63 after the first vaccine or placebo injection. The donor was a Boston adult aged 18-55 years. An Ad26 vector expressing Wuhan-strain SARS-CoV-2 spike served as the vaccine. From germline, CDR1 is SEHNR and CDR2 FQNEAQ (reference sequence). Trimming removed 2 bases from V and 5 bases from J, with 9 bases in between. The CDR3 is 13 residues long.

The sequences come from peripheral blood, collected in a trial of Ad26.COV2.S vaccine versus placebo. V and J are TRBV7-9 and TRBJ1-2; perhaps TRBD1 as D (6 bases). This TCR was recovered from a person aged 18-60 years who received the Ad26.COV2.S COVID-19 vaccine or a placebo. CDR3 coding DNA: TGTGCCAGCAGCTTAAACAGGGATTATGGCTACACCTTC. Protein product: CASSLNRDYGYTF.